The 20 T cell receptor beta chains given below trace back to one sample, sequenced in a study of shared clonotypes between healthy human individuals. Using immunoSEQ multiplex PCR, the repertoire was profiled, and TCRdb retains in-frame clones only, with some absent. Among more than 1.2 million clones listed, approximately 98.5% were seen once. The sequenced sample was naive CD4+ T cells sorted from blood. Subset noted: CD45RA+ positively selected. The source of these receptors is a man aged 25 to 40 in good health.

The chain recombines TRBV11-2 with TRBJ2-4; D possibly uses TRBD1 or TRBD2 (5 bases each). The CDR3 runs 14 residues. Trimming took off 1 base at V and 7 bases at J, with 11 bases between the two ends. The V gene's germline CDR1 is SGHAT and CDR2 FQNNGV. The CDR3 spells CASSLVLGENIQYF. The CDR3 region has the DNA TGTGCCAGCAGCTTAGTGTTAGGGGAGAACATTCAGTACTTC.

The chain recombines TRBV9 with TRBJ2-7; TRBD1 is a possible D gene (6 bases). The CDR3 loop spans 16 amino acids. Trimming cost V 0 bases and J 2 bases, with 15 bases left between them. Germline V gene data show CDR1 as SGDLS and CDR2 as YYNGEE. This CDR3 is CASSVGGLGDPYEQYF. CDR3 sequence (DNA): TGTGCCAGCAGCGTAGGGGGGCTAGGGGACCCCTACGAGCAGTACTTC. Variable domain in full (rest from reference TRBV9 and TRBJ2-7): DSGVTQTPKHLITATGQRVTLRCSPRSGDLSVYWYQQSLDQGLQFLIQYYNGEERAKGNILERFSAQQFPDLHSELNLSSLELGDSALYFCASSVGGLGDPYEQYFGPGTRLTVT.

The chain carries TRBV5-5 and TRBJ2-2, with 7 positions matching TRBD1. Germline CDR1 reads SGHKS; CDR2 reads YYEKEE (reference sequence). This CDR3 contains 16 residues. Trimming at V came to 2 bases and at J to 1 base, leaving 5 bases not matched to a gene. The CDR3 DNA reads TGTGCCAGCAGCTTAAGGGGGACAGAGAACACCGGGGAGCTGTTTTTT. Translating it yields CASSLRGTENTGELFF.

This chain joins TRBV7-6 and TRBJ2-1, with D possibly matching TRBD2 (5 bases). CDR1 SGHVS and CDR2 FNYEAQ come from the germline V gene. The CDR3 loop spans 16 amino acids. Deletions cut 7 bases from V and 3 bases from J, with 19 bases between. CDR3: CASTPARGSHYNEQFF. As DNA, the CDR3 is TGTGCCAGCACTCCTGCTCGGGGTAGTCACTACAATGAGCAGTTCTTC.

The V and J genes are TRBV7-9 and TRBJ2-5, with 9 bases matching TRBD1. Germline CDR1 is SEHNR and CDR2 is FQNEAQ (reference sequence). CDR3 size: 15 residues. V was clipped by 6 bases and J by 0 bases; unmatched bases: 5. CDR3 in DNA: TGTGCCAGCAGACAGGGGGCGCACTACCAAGAGACCCAGTACTTC. Encoded protein: CASRQGAHYQETQYF.

Comment on this clone: The same CDR3 also results from other DNA sequences found in this sample. The rearrangement joins TRBV19 to TRBJ1-1; D unclear. V was pared by 3 bases and J by 1 base, with 6 bases between. Germline V gives CDR1 LNHDA, CDR2 SQIVND (reference sequence). There are 13 residues in the CDR3. The CDR3 DNA reads as TGTGCCAGTAGTATCCGACAGAACACTGAAGCTTTCTTT. Encoded protein: CASSIRQNTEAFF.

The chain uses TRBV5-1 and TRBJ2-7; 10 nucleotides match TRBD1. Germline CDR1 reads SGHRS; CDR2 reads YFSETQ. The V and J ends lost 0 bases and 12 bases, in that order; junction bases with no gene match: 6. The CDR3 spans 13 residues. The CDR3 DNA reads TGCGCCAGCAGCTTGGCCGGGACAGGGGTTCCGTACTTC. Translation gives CASSLAGTGVPYF. Together with reference TRBV5-1 and TRBJ2-7, the CDR3 gives the full variable domain: KAGVTQTPRYLIKTRGQQVTLSCSPISGHRSVSWYQQTPGQGLQFLFEYFSETQRNKGNFPGRFSGRQFSNSRSEMNVSTLELGDSALYLCASSLAGTGVPYFGPGTRLTVT.

This sequence joins TRBV6-6 and TRBJ2-1; no definite D call. Trimming removed 7 bases at V and 5 bases at J, with 6 bases between. The CDR3 consists of 11 residues. Germline values: CDR1 MNHNY, CDR2 SVGAGI (reference sequence). CDR3 sequence (DNA): TGTGCCAGCACGGCCCACAATGAGCAGTTCTTC. Protein sequence: CASTAHNEQFF.

The rearrangement links TRBV5-1 to TRBJ2-3; D is perhaps TRBD1 (5 bases). Germline loops: CDR1 SGHRS, CDR2 YFSETQ. This CDR3 has 16 residues. The V end was cut by 2 bases, the J end by 0 bases, with 13 bases between. CDR3 sequence reads: CASSFRTKASTDTQYF. In nucleotides, the CDR3 is TGCGCCAGCAGCTTTAGGACAAAGGCTAGCACAGATACGCAGTATTTT.

The chain combines TRBV28 with TRBJ2-7; TRBD2 might be the D (6 bases). Trimming removed 2 bases at V and 0 bases at J, with 11 bases between. In germline, CDR1 is MDHEN, CDR2 SYDVKM. CDR3 length: 15 residues. This CDR3 is CASSLPGVNSYEQYF. In nucleotides, the CDR3 is TGTGCCAGCAGTTTACCGGGAGTCAACTCCTACGAGCAGTACTTC.

V gene TRBV29-1 combines with J gene TRBJ2-1; 8 bases fit TRBD2. The V and J ends lost 4 bases and 6 bases, in that order; junction bases with no gene match: 14. CDR1 and CDR2 (germline): SQVTM, ANQGSEA. The CDR3 has 16 amino acids. The CDR3 region has the DNA TGCAGCGTTGCCTTCAGTCTGCTAGCGGGTTTCAATGAGCAGTTCTTC. Its translation: CSVAFSLLAGFNEQFF.

A word on this clone: The sample contains more than one DNA sequence encoding this CDR3. This rearrangement joins TRBV7-9 to TRBJ2-7; D is ambiguous. This CDR3 is built from 12 residues. V lost 3 bases, J lost 3 bases, and 6 bases lay in between. CDR1 is SEHNR and CDR2 is FQNEAQ in the germline V gene (reference sequence). The CDR3 loop reads CASSFSSYEQYF. The CDR3, as DNA: TGTGCCAGCAGCTTTTCCAGCTACGAGCAGTACTTC. Drawing the rest from reference TRBV7-9 and TRBJ2-7, the complete variable domain is DTGVSQNPRHKITKRGQNVTFRCDPISEHNRLYWYRQTLGQGPEFLTYFQNEAQLEKSRLLSDRFSAERPKGSFSTLEIQRTEQGDSAMYLCASSFSSYEQYFGPGTRLTVT.

The chain carries TRBV20-1 and TRBJ1-1, with D uncertain. Between the trimmed V and J ends, which lost 6 bases and 4 bases, there was a span of 9 bases. The CDR3 covers 11 residues. Germline CDR1 DFQATT, CDR2 SNEGSKA (reference sequence). CDR3 nucleotides: TGCAGTGCAGGGTTCGGCACTGAAGCTTTCTTT. As protein: CSAGFGTEAFF.

The V and J genes are TRBV28 and TRBJ2-6; 9 bases agree with TRBD1. V lost 4 bases, J lost 7 bases, and 5 bases stayed unmatched. There are 15 residues in the CDR3. Germline-derived CDR1 and CDR2 are MDHEN and SYDVKM. The CDR3 is CASSSRQGVANVLTF. As DNA, the CDR3 is TGTGCCAGCAGTTCTCGACAGGGGGTAGCCAACGTCCTGACTTTC.

Note on this clone: Other DNA sequences in this specimen translate into the identical CDR3. The chain has TRBV5-1 and TRBJ2-7; a possible D gene is TRBD2 (6 bases). V was trimmed by 0 bases and J by 3 bases, leaving 10 bases between them. Germline loops: CDR1 SGHRS, CDR2 YFSETQ. CDR3 length: 14 residues. CDR3: CASSLGAGIYEQYF. The CDR3 DNA reads as TGCGCCAGCAGCTTGGGTGCGGGAATCTACGAGCAGTACTTC.

The rearrangement links TRBV7-6 to TRBJ1-4; D perhaps matches TRBD1 (5 bases). Germline CDR1 SGHVS, CDR2 FNYEAQ. CDR3 length: 17 amino acids. Trimming stripped 7 bases from V and 4 bases from J, with 22 bases between. CDR3 region: CASTPLMQGAINEKLFF. The CDR3 DNA is TGTGCCAGCACCCCCCTAATGCAGGGCGCTATTAATGAAAAACTGTTTTTT.

On this clone: Other DNA sequences from this sample encode an identical CDR3 as well. V usage is TRBV18 and J usage is TRBJ2-5; maybe TRBD2 (6 bases). The CDR3 is 13 amino acids. The V and J ends lost 3 bases and 3 bases respectively, with 8 bases between them. Germline CDR1 and CDR2: KGHSH and LQKENI. The CDR3 loop reads CASSPGLEETQYF. CDR3 in DNA: TGTGCCAGCTCACCGGGACTGGAAGAGACCCAGTACTTC.

This rearrangement joins TRBV5-1 to TRBJ2-5, with TRBD2 matching 12 bases. The junction had 13 bases not matched to a gene; V was cut back by 0 bases and J by 1 base. The CDR3 is made up of 20 amino acids. Germline V gene sequence: CDR1 SGHRS, CDR2 YFSETQ. CDR3 sequence reads: CASSLARTSGTLGGQETQYF. The DNA of the CDR3 is TGCGCCAGCAGCTTGGCTCGGACTAGCGGGACTTTGGGGGGCCAAGAGACCCAGTACTTC.

The chain recombines TRBV7-3 with TRBJ2-1; TRBD2 matches at 7 bases. The CDR3 totals 18 residues. Germline V CDR1 and CDR2: SGHTA, FQGTGA. V shed 0 bases and J 0 bases; nucleotides not matched to a gene: 8. The DNA of the CDR3 is TGTGCCAGCAGCTTAACCGGGAGCGGGGCCTTCTCCTACAATGAGCAGTTCTTC. This gives the protein CASSLTGSGAFSYNEQFF.

The V and J genes are TRBV7-6 and TRBJ2-3, with D uncertain. The V end lost 0 bases, the J end lost 2 bases, and 6 bases lay between the germline ends. CDR3 size: 14 residues. The germline gives CDR1 SGHVS, CDR2 FNYEAQ. Here the CDR3 DNA reads TGTGCCAGCAGCTTAGCGCATCCCACAGATACGCAGTATTTT. Protein sequence: CASSLAHPTDTQYF.